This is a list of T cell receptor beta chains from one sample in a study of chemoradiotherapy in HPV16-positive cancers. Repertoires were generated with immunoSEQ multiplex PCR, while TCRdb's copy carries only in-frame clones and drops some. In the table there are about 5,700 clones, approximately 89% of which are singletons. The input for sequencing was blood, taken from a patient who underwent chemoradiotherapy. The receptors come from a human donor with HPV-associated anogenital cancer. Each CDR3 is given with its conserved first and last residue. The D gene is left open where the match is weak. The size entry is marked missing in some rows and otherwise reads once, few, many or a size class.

TGTGCCAGCAGCTTTGGTCACCGGGACAGCCTATACGAGCAGTACTTC,CASSFGHRDSLYEQYF,TRBJ2-7,TRBD1,TRBV11-2,NA
TGTGCCAGTAGTATAGGCAGGGGTGGCACCGGGGAGCTGTTTTTT,CASSIGRGGTGELFF,TRBJ2-2,NA,TRBV19,NA
TGTGCCAGCAGTTACAGGGACCCACTAAAGAACTATGGCTACACCTTC,CASSYRDPLKNYGYTF,TRBJ1-2,NA,TRBV6-5,NA
TGTGCCAGCAGCTTCGATTCACTAGCGGGCAATGAGCAGTTCTTC,CASSFDSLAGNEQFF,TRBJ2-1,TRBD2,TRBV7-9,NA
TGTGCCAGCAGTTACGGCGGAGGAGGCTATGAGCAGTTCTTC,CASSYGGGGYEQFF,TRBJ2-1,NA,TRBV6-5,NA
TGTGCCAGCAGCCAAGGAATAGGGATTTCTGAGACCCAGTACTTC,CASSQGIGISETQYF,TRBJ2-5,NA,TRBV4-2,NA
TGTGCCAGCTCACCTCAGGAATACGAGCAGTACTTC,CASSPQEYEQYF,TRBJ2-7,NA,TRBV18,NA
TGTGCCAGCTCACCAGGGACAGGGGGCACTGAAGCTTTCTTT,CASSPGTGGTEAFF,TRBJ1-1,TRBD1,TRBV18,NA
TGTGCCAGCTCACCAGTAGCAGGAACTAACTATGGCTACACCTTC,CASSPVAGTNYGYTF,TRBJ1-2,NA,TRBV18,NA
TGTGCCAGCTCACCACAGGGGAAGTATAATTCACCCCTCCACTTT,CASSPQGKYNSPLHF,TRBJ1-6,NA,TRBV18,NA
TGTGCCAGAAGCTGGGACAACCAAGAGACCCAGTACTTC,CARSWDNQETQYF,TRBJ2-5,NA,TRBV5-3,NA
TGTGCCAGCAGCTTAGAGAGCCTCAGGGGATCGACCGGGGAGCTGTTTTTT,CASSLESLRGSTGELFF,TRBJ2-2,NA,TRBV11-2,once
TGTGCCAGCAGCCAAGATAATGCTCTGCTGGGCTACACCTTC,CASSQDNALLGYTF,TRBJ1-2,NA,TRBV4-2,once
TGCGCCAGCAGCTTGGCTTCGGCCCTCACAGATACGCAGTATTTT,CASSLASALTDTQYF,TRBJ2-3,NA,TRBV5-1,once
TGTGCCAGCAGTGACCGGGGTTCTCAAAATGAAAAACTGTTTTTT,CASSDRGSQNEKLFF,TRBJ1-4,NA,TRBV6-6,NA
TGTGCCTGCCCCCTAGCGGGAGGAGATGAGCAGTTCTTC,CACPLAGGDEQFF,TRBJ2-1,TRBD2,TRBV7-2,once
TGTGCCACCAGCAGAGCTTTTAGGGCTGGGGGGACCCAGTACTTC,CATSRAFRAGGTQYF,TRBJ2-5,NA,TRBV15,NA
TGTGCCAGCAGTTCATCGACTAGCGGGGCCAATGAGCAGTTCTTC,CASSSSTSGANEQFF,TRBJ2-1,TRBD2,TRBV27,NA
TGTGCCAGCGGCGCCGGAGGGGGAGGCTACGAGCAGTACTTC,CASGAGGGGYEQYF,TRBJ2-7,NA,TRBV6-5,NA
TGTGCCATCAGCCTGGGCAATGAGCAGTTCTTC,CAISLGNEQFF,TRBJ2-1,NA,TRBV10-3,NA
TGTGCCAGCAGCCACAGGGGGCTAGCGATGTACGAGCAGTACTTC,CASSHRGLAMYEQYF,TRBJ2-7,TRBD1,TRBV7-2,NA
TGTGCCAGCAGCTTGAGCGGGAGTGCAGATACGCAGTATTTT,CASSLSGSADTQYF,TRBJ2-3,TRBD2,TRBV7-2,NA
TGTGCCAGCAGTGACCAAAGCACAGATACGCAGTATTTT,CASSDQSTDTQYF,TRBJ2-3,NA,TRBV6-4,few
TGTGCCAGCAGTGAATGGCAAAACTATGGCTACACCTTC,CASSEWQNYGYTF,TRBJ1-2,NA,TRBV6-1,NA
TGTGCCAGCAGTGTTTCAGGGCAAGAGCAGTACTTC,CASSVSGQEQYF,TRBJ2-7,NA,TRBV6-1,NA
TGTGCCAGCAGTGACGGGCTAGTGCCGTACTTC,CASSDGLVPYF,TRBJ2-7,NA,TRBV25-1,few
TGCGCCAGCAGCTGGGACAGGGAGGGTGAAAAACTGTTTTTT,CASSWDREGEKLFF,TRBJ1-4,TRBD1,TRBV5-1,NA
TGTGCCAGTAGTAAAGGTGGGGGAGGCGGTAATGAGCAGTTCTTC,CASSKGGGGGNEQFF,TRBJ2-1,NA,TRBV19,NA
TGTGCCAGCAGTACGGACAGAGCTACCTACGAGCAGTACTTC,CASSTDRATYEQYF,TRBJ2-7,NA,TRBV2,few
TGTGCCAGCAGTTTACCCCGGGAGAGGGTCTACGAGCAGTACTTC,CASSLPRERVYEQYF,TRBJ2-7,NA,TRBV28,NA
TGTGCCAGCAGCTCCTCTAGGGTTAGCACAGATACGCAGTATTTT,CASSSSRVSTDTQYF,TRBJ2-3,NA,TRBV7-2,NA
TGTGCCAGCTCACCCAGCGGACAGAACACCGGGGAGCTGTTTTTT,CASSPSGQNTGELFF,TRBJ2-2,NA,TRBV18,NA
TGTGCCAGCAGCTTAGTTTCAGGGCCACCCTACGAGCAGTACTTC,CASSLVSGPPYEQYF,TRBJ2-7,NA,TRBV7-9,NA
TGTGCCAGCAGCTTGTGGAGGAATTCACCCCTCCACTTT,CASSLWRNSPLHF,TRBJ1-6,NA,TRBV5-4,few
TGTGCCAGCAGCCGACAGGGGGTGAGCACAGATACGCAGTATTTT,CASSRQGVSTDTQYF,TRBJ2-3,TRBD1,TRBV7-9,NA
TGCAGCGTTGAATCCCGGGACAGCTTTAACTATGGCTACACCTTC,CSVESRDSFNYGYTF,TRBJ1-2,TRBD1,TRBV29-1,NA
TGCGCCAGCAGCCAAGGACCCACAGGGCAAGGCTACAATGAGCAGTTCTTC,CASSQGPTGQGYNEQFF,TRBJ2-1,NA,TRBV4-1,NA
TGTGCCAGCTCATCCGGAATTAACTATGGCTACACCTTC,CASSSGINYGYTF,TRBJ1-2,NA,TRBV18,NA
TGTGCCAGCAGTCCTGGACAGGGGTGGGGGAACACTGAAGCTTTCTTT,CASSPGQGWGNTEAFF,TRBJ1-1,TRBD1,TRBV27,NA
TGTGCCAGCAGCTTAGTGTTCACAAGCGATAGTGAGCAGTTCTTC,CASSLVFTSDSEQFF,TRBJ2-1,NA,TRBV7-9,NA
TGTGCCAGCAGCTTCCGGGGTGGGGGTGCCGGGGAGCTGTTTTTT,CASSFRGGGAGELFF,TRBJ2-2,NA,TRBV5-6,NA
TGTGCCAGCAGCTTAGCAGGGTTCGAACAGCCCCAGCATTTT,CASSLAGFEQPQHF,TRBJ1-5,NA,TRBV7-2,NA
TGTGCCAGCAGCTTGGGGGGGGAGGGACAAGATACGCAGTATTTT,CASSLGGEGQDTQYF,TRBJ2-3,NA,TRBV5-4,NA
TGCAGCGTTGTAGTTCCCTCCTACAATGAGCAGTTCTTC,CSVVVPSYNEQFF,TRBJ2-1,NA,TRBV29-1,NA
TGTGCCAGTAGTATAATGGATGGAGGGGGCTCCTACGAGCAGTACTTC,CASSIMDGGGSYEQYF,TRBJ2-7,NA,TRBV19,NA
TGTGCCAGCAGCAATACCCGGACCACTTATGGCTACACCTTC,CASSNTRTTYGYTF,TRBJ1-2,NA,TRBV11-2,NA
TGTGCCAGCAGCCCGGACAGGGTACCCTATACGCAGTATTTT,CASSPDRVPYTQYF,TRBJ2-3,TRBD1,TRBV7-9,NA
TGTGCCACCAGCAGAGATCCGGAAGGCGAGCAGTACTTC,CATSRDPEGEQYF,TRBJ2-7,NA,TRBV15,once
TGTGCCAGCAGTGAACTAGCGGCACATGGGACCCAGTACTTC,CASSELAAHGTQYF,TRBJ2-5,TRBD2,TRBV2,NA
TGTGCCAGCAGCCAGACTAGCGGGAGTGTTTATACGCAGTATTTT,CASSQTSGSVYTQYF,TRBJ2-3,TRBD2,TRBV7-2,NA
TGTGCCAGCACTTACGGGAGCTCCTATAATTCACCCCTCCACTTT,CASTYGSSYNSPLHF,TRBJ1-6,NA,TRBV6-6,once
TGTGCCTCCACGCCCACCCCCGCGGGCATTCAGTACTTC,CASTPTPAGIQYF,TRBJ2-4,NA,TRBV7-2,NA
TGTGCCAGCAGTTTATGGGGACTAGCGGGAAGCGAGACCCAGTACTTC,CASSLWGLAGSETQYF,TRBJ2-5,TRBD2,TRBV28,NA
TGTGCCAGCAGCGATAGCGGGGCCCCCTCCTACGAGCAGTACTTC,CASSDSGAPSYEQYF,TRBJ2-7,TRBD2,TRBV7-2,NA